The clone carrying this T cell receptor beta chain was seen many times. Its target is not known. These data belong to a study of T cells after yellow fever vaccination. The study, taken as a whole, reports: The booster saw the reappearance of most primary-vaccination clones (around 96% CD4, almost 90% CD8).

CDR1 and CDR2 (germline): WNHNN, SYGVQD (reference sequence). Trimming left V 2 bases short and J 1 base short, with 11 bases between. This CDR3 comprises 15 residues. Using its own MiXCR run on the 5' RACE reads, TCRdb lists one record per CDR3 protein. The table shows roughly 120,000 distinct CDR3 sequences, with roughly 7.9% occurring only once. This specimen consisted of CD4+ T cells sorted from PBMCs, obtained more than 40 days after the first yellow fever vaccination. The rearrangement links TRBV10-1 to TRBJ1-1, with D hard to call. The sequence derives from a man aged 18 to 35 who received the YFV17D yellow fever vaccine. The DNA of the CDR3 is TGCGCCAGCAGTGAGGCCGGGGAAGGGAACACTGAAGCTTTCTTT. This sequence encodes CASSEAGEGNTEAFF.